This passage covers 7 T cell receptor beta chains from one sample sequenced in a study of identical twins. MiXCR, run by TCRdb on the 5' RACE reads, gives a single entry per CDR3 protein. This table has a few hundred thousand distinct CDR3 sequences, under 12% appearing once. The sample consisted of memory T cells sorted from blood. The receptors were gathered from a man in his fifties in good health.

This clonotype was seen ten or more times. The DNA for the CDR3 is TGTGCCAGCAGGCGGGGGGGCACAGATACGCAGTATTTT. As protein: CASRRGGTDTQYF. The chain carries TRBV6-1 and TRBJ2-3; 8 bases agree with TRBD2. The V segment lost 6 bases and the J segment 1 base; nucleotides outside the gene matches: 0. Germline CDR1 reads MNHNS; CDR2 reads SASEGT. This CDR3 region has 13 residues.

This chain uses TRBV20-1 with TRBJ1-5, with D maybe TRBD1 (5 bases). V lost 0 bases, J lost 2 bases, and 17 bases lay in between. Germline CDR1 reads DFQATT; CDR2 reads SNEGSKA (reference sequence). The CDR3 is 17 residues long. This chain's CDR3 is CSARDPVWGGGNQPQHF. CDR3 sequence (DNA): TGCAGTGCTAGAGATCCTGTTTGGGGGGGTGGCAATCAGCCCCAGCATTTT.

The genes are TRBV2 and TRBJ1-5; D may be TRBD1 (6 bases). V was shortened by 4 bases and J by 5 bases, with 9 bases between the two germline ends. The germline gives CDR1 SNHLY, CDR2 FYNNEI. This CDR3 has 13 amino acids. The CDR3 region has the DNA TGTGCCAGCAGTGGGGGGGGGCATCAGCCCCAGCATTTT. It codes for CASSGGGHQPQHF.

In its sample, this clonotype was seen a few times. The chain uses TRBV3-1 and TRBJ2-7, with 16 bases that match TRBD2. The germline V gene encodes CDR1 LGHDT and CDR2 YNNKEL (reference sequence). The CDR3 is made up of 19 amino acids. V shed 1 base and J 4 bases; nucleotides not matched to a gene: 10. The CDR3 DNA follows: TGTGCCAGCAGCCAAGGCCCGGGACTAGCGGGAGGGCCGGGGTACGAGCAGTACTTC. Protein sequence: CASSQGPGLAGGPGYEQYF.

V usage is TRBV30 and J usage is TRBJ2-2, with TRBD1 identical over 7 bases. Unmatched junction bases numbered 9, after V lost 6 bases and J lost 5 bases. The CDR3 loop spans 14 amino acids. CDR1 GTSNPN and CDR2 SVGIG come from the germline V gene (reference sequence). CDR3 coding DNA: TGTGCCTGCGATGACAGGGTAGAGACCGGGGAGCTGTTTTTT. It codes for CACDDRVETGELFF.

This clonotype was detected ten times or more. V and J are TRBV29-1 and TRBJ2-3; weak D call: TRBD2 (5 bases). Germline CDR1 SQVTM, CDR2 ANQGSEA. The V end was cut by 4 bases, the J end by 8 bases, with 13 bases between. The CDR3 extends over 12 amino acids. The CDR3, as DNA: TGCAGCGTTGCCCCTAGCAGAGGTACGCAGTATTTT. Encoded protein: CSVAPSRGTQYF.

At least ten counts were recorded for this clonotype. The V call is TRBV5-1, the J call TRBJ1-1; D gene ambiguous. The germline gives CDR1 SGHRS, CDR2 YFSETQ. CDR3 length: 16 amino acids. V was clipped by 0 bases and J by 0 bases, with 12 bases between them. The CDR3 DNA follows: TGCGCCAGCAGCTTGGATCCAGGTGCCATGAACACTGAAGCTTTCTTT. Protein sequence: CASSLDPGAMNTEAFF.